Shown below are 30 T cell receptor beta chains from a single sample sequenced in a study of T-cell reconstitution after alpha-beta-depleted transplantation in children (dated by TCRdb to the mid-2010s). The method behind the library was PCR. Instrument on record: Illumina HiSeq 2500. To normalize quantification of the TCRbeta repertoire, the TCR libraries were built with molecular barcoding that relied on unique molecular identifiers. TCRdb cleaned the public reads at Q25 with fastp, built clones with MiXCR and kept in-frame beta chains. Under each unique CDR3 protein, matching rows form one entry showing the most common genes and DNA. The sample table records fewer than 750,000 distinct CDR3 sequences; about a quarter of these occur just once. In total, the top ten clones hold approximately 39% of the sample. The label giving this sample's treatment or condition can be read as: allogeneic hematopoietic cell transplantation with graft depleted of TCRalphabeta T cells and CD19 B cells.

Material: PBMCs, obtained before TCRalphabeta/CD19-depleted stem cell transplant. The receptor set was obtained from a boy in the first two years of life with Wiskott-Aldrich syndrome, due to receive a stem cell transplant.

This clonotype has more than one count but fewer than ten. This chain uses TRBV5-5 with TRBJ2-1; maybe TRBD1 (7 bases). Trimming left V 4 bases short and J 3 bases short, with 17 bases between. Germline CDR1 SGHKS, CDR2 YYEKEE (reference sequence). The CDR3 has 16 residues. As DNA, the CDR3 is TGTGCCAGCAGCAGGGAGGTCGGACAGGTCTACAATGAGCAGTTCTTC. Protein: CASSREVGQVYNEQFF.

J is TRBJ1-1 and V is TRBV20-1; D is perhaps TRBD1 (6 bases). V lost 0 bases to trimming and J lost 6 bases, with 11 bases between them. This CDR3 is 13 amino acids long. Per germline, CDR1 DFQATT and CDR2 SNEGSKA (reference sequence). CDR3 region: CSARDWGRAEAFF. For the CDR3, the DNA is TGCAGTGCTAGAGATTGGGGGCGGGCTGAAGCTTTCTTT.

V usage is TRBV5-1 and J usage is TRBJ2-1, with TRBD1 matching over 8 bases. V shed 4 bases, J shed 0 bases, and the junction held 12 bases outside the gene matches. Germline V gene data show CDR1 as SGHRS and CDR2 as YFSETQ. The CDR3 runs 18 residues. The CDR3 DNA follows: TGCGCCAGCAGCAGGACAGGGCAGGCGCCTAGCTCCTACAATGAGCAGTTCTTC. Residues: CASSRTGQAPSSYNEQFF.

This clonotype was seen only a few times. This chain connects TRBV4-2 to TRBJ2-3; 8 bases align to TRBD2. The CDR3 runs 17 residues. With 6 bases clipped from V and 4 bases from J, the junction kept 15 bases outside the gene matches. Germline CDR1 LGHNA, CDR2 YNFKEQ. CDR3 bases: TGTGCCAGCAGTTACGAAGGGAGGACTAGCTTCGCAGATACGCAGTATTTT. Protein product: CASSYEGRTSFADTQYF.

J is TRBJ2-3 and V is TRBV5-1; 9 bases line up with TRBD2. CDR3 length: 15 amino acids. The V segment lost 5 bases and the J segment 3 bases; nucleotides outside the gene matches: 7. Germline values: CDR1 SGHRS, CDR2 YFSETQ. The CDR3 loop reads CASSSSGTRTDTQYF. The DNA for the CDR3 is TGCGCCAGCAGTTCTAGCGGGACTCGGACAGATACGCAGTATTTT. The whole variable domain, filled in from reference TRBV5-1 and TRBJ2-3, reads KAGVTQTPRYLIKTRGQQVTLSCSPISGHRSVSWYQQTPGQGLQFLFEYFSETQRNKGNFPGRFSGRQFSNSRSEMNVSTLELGDSALYLCASSSSGTRTDTQYFGPGTRLTVL.

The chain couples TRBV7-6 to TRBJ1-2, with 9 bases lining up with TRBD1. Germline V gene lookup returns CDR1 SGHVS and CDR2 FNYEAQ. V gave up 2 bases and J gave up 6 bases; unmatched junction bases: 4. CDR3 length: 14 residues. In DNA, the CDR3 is TGTGCCAGCAGCTTAACAGGGGGCAGGGATGGCTACACCTTC. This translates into CASSLTGGRDGYTF.

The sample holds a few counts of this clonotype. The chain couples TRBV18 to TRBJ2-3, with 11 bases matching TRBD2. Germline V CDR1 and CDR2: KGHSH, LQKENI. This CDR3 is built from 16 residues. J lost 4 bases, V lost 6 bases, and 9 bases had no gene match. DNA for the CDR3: TGTGCCAGCTCGCCCCTAGCGGGAGGAGGGTCAGATACGCAGTATTTT. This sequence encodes CASSPLAGGGSDTQYF.

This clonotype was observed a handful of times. The CDR3 sequence: CASSNSGRSEQFF. The CDR3 bases are TGCGCCAGCAGCAATTCCGGACGTAGTGAGCAGTTCTTC. The V and J genes are TRBV5-1 and TRBJ2-1; D gene uncertain. The V end was cut by 4 bases, the J end by 9 bases, with 14 bases between. Per the germline V gene, CDR1 is SGHRS and CDR2 is YFSETQ. The CDR3 loop spans 13 amino acids.

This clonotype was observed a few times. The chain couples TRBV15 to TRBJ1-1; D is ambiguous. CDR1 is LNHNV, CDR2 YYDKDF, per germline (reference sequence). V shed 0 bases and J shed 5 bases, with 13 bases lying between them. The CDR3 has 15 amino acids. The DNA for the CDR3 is TGTGCCACCAGCAGAGATCTGGAGGGAGGTACTGAAGCTTTCTTT. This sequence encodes CATSRDLEGGTEAFF.

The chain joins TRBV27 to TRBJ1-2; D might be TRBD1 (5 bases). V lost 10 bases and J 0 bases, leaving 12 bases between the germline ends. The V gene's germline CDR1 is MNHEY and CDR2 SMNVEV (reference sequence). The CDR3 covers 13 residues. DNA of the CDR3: TGTGCCACCTGGACAACCGCTAACTATGGCTACACCTTC. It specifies CATWTTANYGYTF.

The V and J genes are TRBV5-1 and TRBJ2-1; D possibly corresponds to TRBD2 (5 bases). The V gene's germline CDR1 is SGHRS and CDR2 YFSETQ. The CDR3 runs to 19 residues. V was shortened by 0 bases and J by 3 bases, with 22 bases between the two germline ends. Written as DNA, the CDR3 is TGCGCCAGCAGCTTGGCCCCCAGGCTGGACGAAGGACTCTACAATGAGCAGTTCTTC. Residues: CASSLAPRLDEGLYNEQFF.

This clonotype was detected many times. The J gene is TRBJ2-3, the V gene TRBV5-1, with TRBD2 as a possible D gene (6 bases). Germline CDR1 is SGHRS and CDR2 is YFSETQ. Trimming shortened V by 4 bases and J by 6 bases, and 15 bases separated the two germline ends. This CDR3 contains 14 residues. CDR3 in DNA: TGCGCCAGCAGCCGAAGACCGGGAGCGGATACGCAGTATTTT. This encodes CASSRRPGADTQYF.

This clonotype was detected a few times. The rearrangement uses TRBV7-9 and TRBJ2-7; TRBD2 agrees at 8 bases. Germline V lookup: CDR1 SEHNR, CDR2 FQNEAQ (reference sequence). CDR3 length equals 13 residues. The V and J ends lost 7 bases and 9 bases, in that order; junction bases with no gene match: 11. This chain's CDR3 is CASMQVAGRRQYF. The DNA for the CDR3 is TGTGCCAGCATGCAAGTAGCGGGAAGGCGGCAGTACTTC.

CDR3 sequence (DNA): TGTGCCAGCAGGCCTGGACTAGCGCTCTCCTACAATGAGCAGTTCTTC. Amino acid sequence: CASRPGLALSYNEQFF. V and J are TRBV5-5 and TRBJ2-1; 9 bases are shared with TRBD2. V trimming: 5 bases; J trimming: 0 bases; junction bases outside the gene matches: 6. The CDR3 is 16 residues long. Germline values: CDR1 SGHKS, CDR2 YYEKEE (reference sequence). The complete variable domain, with remaining parts taken from reference TRBV5-5 and TRBJ2-1, reads DAGVTQSPTHLIKTRGQQVTLRCSPISGHKSVSWYQQVLGQGPQFIFQYYEKEERGRGNFPDRFSARQFPNYSSELNVNALLLGDSALYLCASRPGLALSYNEQFFGPGTRLTVL.

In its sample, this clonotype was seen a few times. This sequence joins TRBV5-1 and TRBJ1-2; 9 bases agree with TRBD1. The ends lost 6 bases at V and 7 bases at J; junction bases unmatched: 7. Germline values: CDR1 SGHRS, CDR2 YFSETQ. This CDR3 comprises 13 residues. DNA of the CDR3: TGCGCCAGCAAAGTACAGGGGGCCTCTGGCTACACCTTC. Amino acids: CASKVQGASGYTF.

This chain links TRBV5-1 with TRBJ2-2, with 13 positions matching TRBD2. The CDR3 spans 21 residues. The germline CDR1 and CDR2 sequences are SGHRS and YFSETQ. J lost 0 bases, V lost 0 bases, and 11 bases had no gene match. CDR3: CASSLGLLAGGPVPNTGELFF. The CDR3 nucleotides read TGCGCCAGCAGCTTGGGGCTACTAGCGGGAGGGCCAGTACCGAACACCGGGGAGCTGTTTTTT. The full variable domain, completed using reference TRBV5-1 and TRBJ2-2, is KAGVTQTPRYLIKTRGQQVTLSCSPISGHRSVSWYQQTPGQGLQFLFEYFSETQRNKGNFPGRFSGRQFSNSRSEMNVSTLELGDSALYLCASSLGLLAGGPVPNTGELFFGEGSRLTVL.

The DNA of the CDR3 is TGCGCCAGCAGCTTGGAGGGGGCAAGGGGACGCTACGAGCAGTACTTC. Its translation: CASSLEGARGRYEQYF. This sequence joins TRBV5-1 and TRBJ2-7; TRBD1 matches 7 bases. Trimming at V came to 0 bases and at J to 3 bases, leaving 9 bases not matched to a gene. Germline V gene data show CDR1 as SGHRS and CDR2 as YFSETQ. The CDR3 is 16 residues long.

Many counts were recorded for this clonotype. The CDR3 nucleotides read TGTGCCAGCAGCCCCGACAGAAACTATGGCTACACCTTC. Protein: CASSPDRNYGYTF. V gene TRBV7-2 combines with J gene TRBJ1-2; D is perhaps TRBD1 (5 bases). Between the trimmed V and J ends, which lost 5 bases and 2 bases, there was a span of 9 bases. This CDR3 comprises 13 residues. Germline CDR1 SGHTA, CDR2 FQGNSA.

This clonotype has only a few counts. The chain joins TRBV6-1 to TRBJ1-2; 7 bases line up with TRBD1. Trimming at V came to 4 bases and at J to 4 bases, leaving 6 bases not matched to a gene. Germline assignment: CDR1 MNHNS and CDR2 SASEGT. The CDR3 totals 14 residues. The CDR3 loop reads CASSVPGQSYGYTF. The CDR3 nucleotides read TGTGCCAGCAGTGTCCCGGGACAGAGCTATGGCTACACCTTC.

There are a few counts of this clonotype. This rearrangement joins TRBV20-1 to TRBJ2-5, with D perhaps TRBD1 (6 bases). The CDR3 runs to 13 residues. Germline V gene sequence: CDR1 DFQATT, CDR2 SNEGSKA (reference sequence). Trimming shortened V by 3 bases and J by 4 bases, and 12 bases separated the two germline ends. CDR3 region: CSASVSRGETQYF. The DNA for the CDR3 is TGCAGTGCTAGTGTGTCCAGGGGAGAGACCCAGTACTTC.

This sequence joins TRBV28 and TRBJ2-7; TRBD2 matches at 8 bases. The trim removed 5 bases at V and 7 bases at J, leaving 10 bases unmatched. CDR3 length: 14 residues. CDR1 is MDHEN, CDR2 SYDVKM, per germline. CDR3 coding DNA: TGTGCCAGCAGTAGACAGCGGGAGCTGGCGGAGCAGTACTTC. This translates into CASSRQRELAEQYF.

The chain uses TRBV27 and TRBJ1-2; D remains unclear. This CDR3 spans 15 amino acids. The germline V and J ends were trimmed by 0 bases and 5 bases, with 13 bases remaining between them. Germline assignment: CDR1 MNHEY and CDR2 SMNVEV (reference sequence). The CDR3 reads CASSLSVAVVYGYTF. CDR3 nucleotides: TGTGCCAGCAGTTTATCGGTGGCAGTCGTGTATGGCTACACCTTC.

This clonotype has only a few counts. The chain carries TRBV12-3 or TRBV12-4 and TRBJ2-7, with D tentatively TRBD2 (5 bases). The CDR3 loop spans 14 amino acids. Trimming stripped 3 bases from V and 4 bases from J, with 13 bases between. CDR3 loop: CASSFQLTGYEQYF. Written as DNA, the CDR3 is TGTGCCAGCAGTTTCCAACTTACGGGATACGAGCAGTACTTC.

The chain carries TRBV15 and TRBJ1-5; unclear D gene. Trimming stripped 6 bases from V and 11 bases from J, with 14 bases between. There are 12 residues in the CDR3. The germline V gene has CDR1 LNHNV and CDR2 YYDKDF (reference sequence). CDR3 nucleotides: TGTGCCACCAGTGTACGGGCGAAGGCCCAGCATTTT. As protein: CATSVRAKAQHF.

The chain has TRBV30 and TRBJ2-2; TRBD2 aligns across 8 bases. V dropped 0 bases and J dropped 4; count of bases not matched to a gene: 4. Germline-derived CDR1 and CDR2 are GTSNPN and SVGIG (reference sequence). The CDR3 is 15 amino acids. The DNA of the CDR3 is TGTGCCTGGAGTGTAGACGGGAGGGTCACCGGGGAGCTGTTTTTT. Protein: CAWSVDGRVTGELFF. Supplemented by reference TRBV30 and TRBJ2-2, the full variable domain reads SQTIHQWPATLVQPVGSPLSLECTVEGTSNPNLYWYRQAAGRGLQLLFYSVGIGQISSEVPQNLSASRPQDRQFILSSKKLLLSDSGFYLCAWSVDGRVTGELFFGEGSRLTVL.

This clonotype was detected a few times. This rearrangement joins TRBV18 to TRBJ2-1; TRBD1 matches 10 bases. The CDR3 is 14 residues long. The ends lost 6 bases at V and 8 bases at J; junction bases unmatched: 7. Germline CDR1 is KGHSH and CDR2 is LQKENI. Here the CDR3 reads CASSPGDRGYEQFF. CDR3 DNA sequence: TGTGCCAGCTCGCCGGGGGACAGGGGATATGAGCAGTTCTTC.

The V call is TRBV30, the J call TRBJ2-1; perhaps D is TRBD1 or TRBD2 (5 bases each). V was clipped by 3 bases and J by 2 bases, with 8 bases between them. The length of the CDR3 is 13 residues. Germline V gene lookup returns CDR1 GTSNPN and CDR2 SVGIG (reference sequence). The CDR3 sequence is CAWSGATYNEQFF. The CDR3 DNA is TGTGCCTGGAGCGGGGCTACCTACAATGAGCAGTTCTTC.

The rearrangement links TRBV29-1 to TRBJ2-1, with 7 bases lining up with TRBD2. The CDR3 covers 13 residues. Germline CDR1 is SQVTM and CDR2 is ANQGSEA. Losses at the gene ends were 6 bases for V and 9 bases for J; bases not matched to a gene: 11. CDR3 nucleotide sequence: TGCAGCGTCGCACTAGCGCGCTGGAGTGAGCAGTTCTTC. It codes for CSVALARWSEQFF.

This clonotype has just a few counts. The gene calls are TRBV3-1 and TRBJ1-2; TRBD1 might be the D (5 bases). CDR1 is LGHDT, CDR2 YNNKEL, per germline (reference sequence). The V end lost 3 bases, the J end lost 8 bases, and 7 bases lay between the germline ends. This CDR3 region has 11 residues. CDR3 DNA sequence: TGTGCCAGCAGCCACCGGGACGGCTACACCTTC. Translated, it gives CASSHRDGYTF.

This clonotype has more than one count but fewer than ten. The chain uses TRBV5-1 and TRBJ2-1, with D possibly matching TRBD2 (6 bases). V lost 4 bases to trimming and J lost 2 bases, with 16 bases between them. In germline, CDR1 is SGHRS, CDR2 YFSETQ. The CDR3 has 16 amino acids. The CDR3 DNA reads TGCGCCAGCAGCAGCACAACCGGGACTCCCTACAATGAGCAGTTCTTC. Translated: CASSSTTGTPYNEQFF.